This entry is about one T cell receptor (beta chain). Its antigen has not been determined. No much larger clone exists at a distance of one base, and base qualities are not known. This sample is drawn from a study of blood T cells in healthy people across ages (dated by TCRdb to 2014 to 2015). For context, the study as a whole: In model experiments, template switching captured about one uniquely barcoded TCR beta cDNA molecule for every two T cells. Age-related changes in TCR beta repertoire diversity were measured in the study by deep sequencing normalized with unique cDNA molecular identifiers. Four age groups were formed from the donors: young (average approximately 16 years), middle-aged (approximately 39), aged (under 70) and long-lived (about 80). For two donors (one aged 18 to 30 and one aged 80 or older), the study analyzed two additional independent replicas of 1 million unique cDNA reads from the same blood draw. To avoid experimental bias, donors of different ages were distributed randomly across sequencing lanes.

The roughly 39 donors, aged about 6 to 95 years, were systemically healthy Caucasian individuals from Russia. Each donor gave about 11 milliliters of peripheral blood, drawn into EDTA-treated Vacutainer tubes. Ficoll-Paque density-gradient centrifugation was used to isolate PBMCs, with at least 7 million per sample. Trizol reagent was used to extract total RNA from the PBMCs, yielding at least 5.5 micrograms per sample. For every donor, an aliquot of PBMCs went through flow cytometry to measure the percentages of naive CD45RAhigh/CD27high T cells. Overall study results and their limits: Estimates of total diversity from one million sequenced T cells were regarded as lower bounds and underestimates. Because the CMV infection status of the donors was unknown, age-related changes in expanded clonotypes may potentially have been confounded. Observed TCR beta diversity per million T cells fell roughly linearly with age, and a significant reduction was already apparent by age roughly 40. A strong correlation was found between observed TCR beta diversity and the percentage of naive T cells measured by flow cytometry. Conclusive comparison of naive and antigen-experienced compartments was prevented by the profiling of bulk unsorted PBMCs. Compared with the aged group, more naive CD4+ T cells, fewer expanded clones and increased TCR diversity were shown by the long-lived group, suggesting age selection.

The library was made by 5' RACE. The listed sequencing device is Illumina HiSeq 2500. The second PCR ran for roughly 7 to 11 cycles and used a J-beta primer mix along with a sample-barcoded 5' primer. A template-switch 5' adaptor carrying 12 random nucleotides introduced a unique molecular identifier onto each TCR beta cDNA molecule. At least 2.5 million CDR3-containing paired-end reads were obtained from each sample. All of the RNA was converted into first-strand cDNA using the Mint cDNA synthesis kit, with a TRBC-specific oligonucleotide serving as the primer. After uracil-DNA glycosylase treatment, a first 18-cycle PCR used universal primers M1SS and BC2_uni_R on all cDNA. The study's processing was this. Each sample was normalized by randomly selecting 1 million high-quality reads, each carrying a distinct molecular identifier. Instead of being binned into consensus sequences, reads with shared molecular identifiers were discarded. CDR3 identification, clonotype clustering and error correction used MiTCR with a Q25 quality threshold and the strictest error-elimination algorithm. A nonparametric unseen species model using Euler transformation provided a lower-bound estimate of total TCR beta diversity. TCRdb cleaned the public reads at Q25 with fastp, built clones with MiXCR and kept in-frame beta chains. Identical CDR3 proteins give one entry, which carries the most common genes and DNA. These V and J calls rely on TCRdb rather than the paper's analysis. The sample records over 950,000 distinct CDR3 sequences, roughly 51% of which are singletons. Jointly, the top ten make up around 21% of the sample.

The source of this sequence is a woman between 55 and 75 years old in good health. The material sequenced was blood.

The CDR3 here reads CASSAAGGRNEQFF. The bases are TGTGCCAGCAGCGCGGCGGGCGGCCGCAATGAGCAGTTCTTC. This sequence uses TRBV7-3 and TRBJ2-1; 5 matching bases give a weak D call of TRBD2. Via the germline V gene, CDR1 is SGHTA and CDR2 FQGTGA. Cut back by 5 bases and 6 bases, the V and J ends lie 14 bases apart. There are 14 amino acids in the CDR3, from cysteine to phenylalanine inclusive. Only the CDR3 region is kept as DNA, spanning 42 bases read in frame from base 1. When the CDR3 is completed using the reference TRBV7-3 and TRBJ2-1 genes on either side, the full variable domain is GAGVSQTPSNKVTEKGKYVELRCDPISGHTALYWYRQSLGQGPEFLIYFQGTGAADDSGLPNDRFFAVRPEGSVSTLKIQRTERGDSAVYLCASSAAGGRNEQFFGPGTRLTVL.